This T cell receptor (beta chain) was found in a study of Tregs in tolerant kidney transplant recipients. This clone was observed a single time. Its cognate antigen is unknown. CD4+CD25+CD127- Tregs, CD4+CD25- non-Tregs, CD4 and CD8 cells were sorted. Sequenced by immunoSEQ multiplex PCR; TCRdb stores in-frame clones only, minus some. The sample consists of about 240,000 clones, around 81% of them appearing once. Study-wide results and limits: Activated donor B cell expansion appeared to reveal the most relevant donor-specific TCRbeta repertoire. The small number of patients limits these findings pending further validation.

This TCR derives from a human donor in good health. The material sequenced was CD4+ T cells from blood.

The DNA for the CDR3 is TGCGCCAGCAGCATGGACAGGGCTACTGAAGCTTTCTTT. Translating it yields CASSMDRATEAFF. The V call is TRBV5-1, the J call TRBJ1-1; TRBD1 matches 8 bases. Germline V CDR1 and CDR2: SGHRS, YFSETQ. This CDR3 has 13 amino acids. V shed 4 bases and J 5 bases; nucleotides not matched to a gene: 4.